The 22 T cell receptor beta chains presented below share a single source sample, sequenced in a study of post-analysis software for immune sequencing data. Study-wide points: Patients showed TRBV5-6, TRBV5-1 and TRBV20-1 among 4 or 5 TRBV segments more frequent than in controls.

cDNA libraries for TCR beta contained unique molecular identifiers. Via MiXCR, TCRdb re-called the PCR reads, giving one row per CDR3 protein. The repertoire consists of about 260,000 distinct CDR3 sequences, with roughly a third occurring once and the leading ten covering 4% to 6%. Which antigens these TCRs recognize remains unknown. The source material was blood. The source of these receptors is a girl aged 10 to 17 with multiple sclerosis.

On this clonotype itself: A much larger clone sits a single nucleotide away, making a read error possible. V is TRBV28 and J is TRBJ2-3; no clear D. The germline V gene has CDR1 MDHEN and CDR2 SYDVKM. The CDR3 is 18 residues long. The chain's CDR3 is CACSPYSKGMGFTDTQYF. In DNA form, the CDR3 reads TGTGCCTGCAGTCCGTATTCCAAAGGGATGGGGTTCACAGATACGCAGTATTTT.

This clonotype was counted between two and nine times. The gene calls are TRBV12-5 and TRBJ1-2; the D is unclear. Germline V gives CDR1 LGHNT, CDR2 FRNRAP. The CDR3 loop spans 12 amino acids. The ends were cut back, 7 bases at V and 7 bases at J, with 13 bases in the middle. The CDR3 bases are TGTGCTAGTGACTCAGGTTTCGGTGGCTACACCTTC. Translation: CASDSGFGGYTF.

At least ten counts were recorded for this clonotype. The chain employs TRBV3-1 and TRBJ2-3; TRBD2 agrees at 7 bases. The CDR3 has 15 amino acids. V gave up 1 base and J gave up 5 bases; unmatched junction bases: 6. Germline CDR1 LGHDT, CDR2 YNNKEL (reference sequence). CDR3 DNA: TGTGCCAGCAGCCAAGGGGCGGGAGAGGAAGATACGCAGTATTTT. Encoded protein: CASSQGAGEEDTQYF.

This clonotype came up many times. The chain couples TRBV2 to TRBJ1-2; D gene uncertain. Germline CDR1 is SNHLY and CDR2 is FYNNEI. The CDR3 has 10 residues. The V and J ends lost 8 bases and 6 bases respectively, with 7 bases between them. Here the CDR3 DNA reads TGTGCCAGCGGGGAGAATGGCTACACCTTC. Residues: CASGENGYTF.

This clonotype was observed a handful of times. V gene TRBV7-8 combines with J gene TRBJ2-1; D could derive from TRBD1 or TRBD2 (5 bases each). Germline V CDR1 and CDR2: SGHVS, FQNEAQ. CDR3 length equals 15 residues. The V end was cut by 5 bases, the J end by 7 bases, with 18 bases between. CDR3 DNA: TGTGCCAGCAGCCGCCTTGGGGGTTTGGGGAATGAGCAGTTCTTC. It yields the protein CASSRLGGLGNEQFF.

The sample holds one count of this clonotype. The V and J genes are TRBV12-3 or TRBV12-4 and TRBJ2-7; 8 bases fit TRBD1. Matching the DNA end better, TRBJ2-5 makes the J call doubtful. The CDR3 length is 13 residues. CDR3 in DNA: TGTGCCAGCAGTATTCAGGGGGCAGAGACCCAGTACTTC. Its translation: CASSIQGAETQYF.

The chain couples TRBV6-1 to TRBJ2-3; 12 nucleotides agree with TRBD2. The V segment lost 5 bases and the J segment 9 bases; nucleotides outside the gene matches: 15. Germline V gene data show CDR1 as MNHNS and CDR2 as SASEGT. CDR3 length: 17 amino acids. CDR3 DNA sequence: TGTGCCAGCAGTCCAACCGTCCCGGGACTAGCGGGCGGAACGCAGTATTTT. This sequence encodes CASSPTVPGLAGGTQYF.

This clonotype was detected only a few times. With a much larger clone just one base away, this may be a read error. This rearrangement joins TRBV29-1 to TRBJ2-5, with D maybe TRBD2 (5 bases). V gave up 7 bases and J gave up 9 bases, with 18 bases separating them. Germline V gives CDR1 SQVTM, CDR2 ANQGSEA. The CDR3 has 12 amino acids. As DNA, the CDR3 is TGCAGCGGAACCTGGGAGTGGGTGGCCCAGTACTTC. It codes for CSGTWEWVAQYF.

This rearrangement joins TRBV20-1 to TRBJ2-2; 11 nucleotides match TRBD2. V dropped 1 base and J dropped 4; count of bases not matched to a gene: 8. Looked up from germline, CDR1 is DFQATT and CDR2 is SNEGSKA (reference sequence). The CDR3 is 17 amino acids. CDR3 amino acids: CSARGYPGLAATGELFF. In DNA, the CDR3 is TGCAGTGCTAGAGGCTATCCGGGACTAGCGGCCACCGGGGAGCTGTTTTTT.

CDR3 in amino acids: CASSLGPRTELRETQYF. Written as DNA, the CDR3 is TGTGCCAGCAGCTTAGGCCCCAGGACAGAACTAAGAGAGACCCAGTACTTC. The rearrangement links TRBV7-3 to TRBJ2-5; the D gene is possibly TRBD1 (6 bases). The ends were cut back, 2 bases at V and 4 bases at J, with 20 bases in the middle. The germline V gene encodes CDR1 SGHTA and CDR2 FQGTGA. The CDR3 has 17 amino acids.

J is TRBJ2-2 and V is TRBV5-6, with D tentatively TRBD2 (5 bases). Looked up from germline, CDR1 is SGHDT and CDR2 is YYEEEE. V was trimmed by 4 bases and J by 1 base, leaving 14 bases between them. The CDR3 extends over 16 amino acids. CDR3 sequence (DNA): TGTGCCAGCAGCCCCGCCCAGCGGATGAACACCGGGGAGCTGTTTTTT. It yields the protein CASSPAQRMNTGELFF.

In its sample, this clonotype was seen a few times. A clone one base away is much larger, so this may be a read error. The CDR3 reads CAGSYNRGHGYTF. The CDR3 DNA is TGTGCCGGCAGCTACAACAGGGGGCATGGCTACACCTTC. The gene calls are TRBV12-3 or TRBV12-4 and TRBJ1-2, with TRBD1 identical over 9 bases. The CDR3 totals 13 residues.

Concerning this clonotype itself: A single base separates this from a much larger clone, so it may be a read error. The chain combines TRBV24-1 with TRBJ2-1; 9 bases line up with TRBD2. Per the germline V gene, CDR1 is KGHDR and CDR2 is SFDVKD. The CDR3 is 16 residues long. The junction had 10 bases not matched to a gene; V was cut back by 3 bases and J by 8 bases. CDR3 residues: CATSDTGAGGLDEQFF. The CDR3 coding sequence is TGTGCCACCAGTGATACGGGGGCGGGAGGGCTGGATGAGCAGTTCTTC.

This clonotype was seen a handful of times. This CDR3 is CASSLELGLSYEQFF. DNA for the CDR3: TGTGCCAGCAGCTTAGAGCTGGGACTCTCCTACGAGCAGTTCTTC. The chain is built from TRBV7-6 and TRBJ2-1, with D tentatively TRBD2 (6 bases). Trimming removed 1 base at V and 10 bases at J, with 17 bases between. CDR1 and CDR2 (germline): SGHVS, FNYEAQ. The CDR3 is 15 amino acids.

This clonotype has ten or more counts. This rearrangement joins TRBV5-1 to TRBJ2-1, with 7 bases that match TRBD2. Germline loops: CDR1 SGHRS, CDR2 YFSETQ. The CDR3 loop spans 13 amino acids. The junction had 4 bases not matched to a gene; V was cut back by 5 bases and J by 5 bases. The CDR3 here is CASSPAGHNEQFF. The CDR3 coding sequence is TGCGCCAGCAGTCCAGCGGGGCACAATGAGCAGTTCTTC.

This clonotype was detected many times. This chain links TRBV5-5 with TRBJ2-1; TRBD1 is a possible D gene (6 bases). The germline gives CDR1 SGHKS, CDR2 YYEKEE (reference sequence). This CDR3 is built from 16 residues. V was cut by 4 bases and J by 4 bases, with 18 bases left in between. CDR3 sequence: CASSPYRDTTYNEQFF. CDR3 nucleotide sequence: TGTGCCAGCAGCCCCTACCGGGACACGACGTACAATGAGCAGTTCTTC. The full variable domain, in which reference TRBV5-5 and TRBJ2-1 provide the parts outside the CDR3, is DAGVTQSPTHLIKTRGQQVTLRCSPISGHKSVSWYQQVLGQGPQFIFQYYEKEERGRGNFPDRFSARQFPNYSSELNVNALLLGDSALYLCASSPYRDTTYNEQFFGPGTRLTVL.

This clonotype was observed at least ten times. This chain links TRBV28 with TRBJ2-7; D perhaps matches TRBD2 (6 bases). Looked up from germline, CDR1 is MDHEN and CDR2 is SYDVKM. This CDR3 spans 14 amino acids. The germline V and J ends were trimmed by 6 bases and 5 bases, with 17 bases remaining between them. For the CDR3, the DNA is TGTGCCAGCAGCCTCGGGAGTCTGGGCAACGAGCAGTACTTC. As protein: CASSLGSLGNEQYF. The full variable domain, its missing parts supplied by reference TRBV28 and TRBJ2-7, is DVKVTQSSRYLVKRTGEKVFLECVQDMDHENMFWYRQDPGLGLRLIYFSYDVKMKEKGDIPEGYSVSREKKERFSLILESASTNQTSMYLCASSLGSLGNEQYFGPGTRLTVT.

Concerning this clonotype: This sequence may be a read error, since a much larger clone differs from it by one base. This rearrangement joins TRBV5-1 to TRBJ2-1; possibly TRBD2 for D (5 bases). The CDR3 contains 14 residues. V was trimmed by 0 bases and J by 8 bases, leaving 12 bases between them. Germline V gene data show CDR1 as SGHRS and CDR2 as YFSETQ. The CDR3 loop is CASSLGDPRDEQFF. The CDR3 nucleotides are TGCGCCAGCAGCTTGGGAGACCCGCGGGATGAGCAGTTCTTC.

In nucleotides, the CDR3 is TGCAGCGTTAAAGGGGCGGTCACTGAAGCTTTCTTT. Amino acid sequence: CSVKGAVTEAFF. The chain links TRBV29-1 to TRBJ1-1; D is perhaps TRBD1 (5 bases). This CDR3 contains 12 residues. The germline V gene encodes CDR1 SQVTM and CDR2 ANQGSEA. V gave up 5 bases and J gave up 4 bases, with 11 bases separating them.

This clonotype has just one count. V usage is TRBV6-6 and J usage is TRBJ2-3; D is unresolved. Germline V CDR1 and CDR2: MNHNY, SVGAGI (reference sequence). Trimming stripped 3 bases from V and 6 bases from J, with 16 bases between. The CDR3 runs to 15 residues. CDR3 sequence reads: CASSYIRRATDTQYF. CDR3 coding DNA: TGTGCCAGCAGTTATATCCGGAGAGCGACGGATACGCAGTATTTT.

On this clonotype: With a much larger clone just one base away, this may be a read error. The chain carries TRBV20-1 and TRBJ2-3, with TRBD2 matching over 9 bases. The CDR3 has 14 residues. Germline lookup yields CDR1 DFQATT and CDR2 SNEGSKA (reference sequence). The CDR3 DNA follows: TGCAATGCGATTCTAGCGGGAAGCACAGATACGCAGTATTTT. It is translated as CNAILAGSTDTQYF.

This clonotype was counted at least ten times. The chain recombines TRBV12-3 or TRBV12-4 with TRBJ1-1; D uncertain. The CDR3 contains 11 residues. V lost 5 bases to trimming and J lost 8 bases, with 9 bases between them. CDR3 residues: CASSPNREAFF. The CDR3 bases are TGTGCCAGCAGTCCGAACAGAGAAGCTTTCTTT.